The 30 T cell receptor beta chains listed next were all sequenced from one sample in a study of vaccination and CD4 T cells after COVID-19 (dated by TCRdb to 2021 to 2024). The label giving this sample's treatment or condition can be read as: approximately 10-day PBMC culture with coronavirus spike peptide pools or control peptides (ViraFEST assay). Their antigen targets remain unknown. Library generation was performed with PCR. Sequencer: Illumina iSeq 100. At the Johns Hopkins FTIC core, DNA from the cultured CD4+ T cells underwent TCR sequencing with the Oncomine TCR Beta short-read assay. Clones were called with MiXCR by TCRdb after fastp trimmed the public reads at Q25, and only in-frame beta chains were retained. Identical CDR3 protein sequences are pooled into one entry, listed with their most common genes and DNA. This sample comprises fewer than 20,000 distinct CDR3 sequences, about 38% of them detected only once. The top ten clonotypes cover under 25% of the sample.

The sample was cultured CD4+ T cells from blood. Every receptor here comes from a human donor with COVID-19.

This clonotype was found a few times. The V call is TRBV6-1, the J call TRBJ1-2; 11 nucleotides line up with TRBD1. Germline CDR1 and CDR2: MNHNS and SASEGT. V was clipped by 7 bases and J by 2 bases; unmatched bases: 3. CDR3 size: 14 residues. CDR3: CASIGDRGNYGYTF. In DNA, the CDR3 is TGTGCCAGCATTGGGGACAGGGGGAACTATGGCTACACCTTC.

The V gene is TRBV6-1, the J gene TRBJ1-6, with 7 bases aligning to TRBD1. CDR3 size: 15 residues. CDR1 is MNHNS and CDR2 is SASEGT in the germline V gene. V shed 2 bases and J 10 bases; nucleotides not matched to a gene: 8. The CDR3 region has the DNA TGTGCCAGCAGTGAAACAGGGGATGGGGGGTCACCCCTCCACTTT. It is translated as CASSETGDGGSPLHF.

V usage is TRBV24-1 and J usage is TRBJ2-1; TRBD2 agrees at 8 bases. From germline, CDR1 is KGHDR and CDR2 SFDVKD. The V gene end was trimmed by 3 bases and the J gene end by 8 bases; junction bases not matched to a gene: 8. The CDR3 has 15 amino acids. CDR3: CATSDAGGAGDEQFF. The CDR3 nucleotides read TGTGCCACCAGTGATGCCGGGGGGGCAGGGGATGAGCAGTTCTTC.

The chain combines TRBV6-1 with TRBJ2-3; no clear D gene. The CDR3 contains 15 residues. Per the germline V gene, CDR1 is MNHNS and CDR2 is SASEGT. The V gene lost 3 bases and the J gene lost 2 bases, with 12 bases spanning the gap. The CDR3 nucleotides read TGTGCCAGCAGTGAGTATCTGGGCGCCACAGATACGCAGTATTTT. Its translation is CASSEYLGATDTQYF.

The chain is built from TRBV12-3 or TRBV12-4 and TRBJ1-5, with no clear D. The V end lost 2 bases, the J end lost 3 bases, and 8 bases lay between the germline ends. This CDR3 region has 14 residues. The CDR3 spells CASSLPSTNQPQHF. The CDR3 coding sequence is TGTGCCAGCAGTTTACCCAGTACCAATCAGCCCCAGCATTTT.

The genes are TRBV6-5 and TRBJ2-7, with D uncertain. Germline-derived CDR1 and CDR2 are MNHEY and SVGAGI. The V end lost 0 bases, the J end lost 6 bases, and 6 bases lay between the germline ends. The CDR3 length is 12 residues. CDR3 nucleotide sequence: TGTGCCAGCAGTTACTCATCACCCGAGCAGTACTTC. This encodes CASSYSSPEQYF.

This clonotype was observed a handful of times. The CDR3, as DNA: TGTGCCAGCAGCTTAGATACAGGAAATCAGCCCCAGCATTTT. Amino acids: CASSLDTGNQPQHF. This chain joins TRBV7-2 and TRBJ1-5, with D possibly being TRBD1 (5 bases). Germline assignment: CDR1 SGHTA and CDR2 FQGNSA. The CDR3 is 14 amino acids. Trimming removed 1 base from V and 4 bases from J, with 8 bases in between.

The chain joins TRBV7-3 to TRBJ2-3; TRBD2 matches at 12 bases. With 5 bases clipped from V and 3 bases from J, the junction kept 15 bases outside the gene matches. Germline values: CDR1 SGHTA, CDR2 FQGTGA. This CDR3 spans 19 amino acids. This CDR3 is CASSLRGLAGGRRTDTQYF. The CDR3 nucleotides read TGTGCCAGCAGCCTCCGGGGTCTAGCGGGGGGGCGGCGTACAGATACGCAGTATTTT.

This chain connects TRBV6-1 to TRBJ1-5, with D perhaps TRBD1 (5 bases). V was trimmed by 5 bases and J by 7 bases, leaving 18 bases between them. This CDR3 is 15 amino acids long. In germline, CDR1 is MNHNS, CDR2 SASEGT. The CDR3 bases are TGTGCCAGCAGTAATATTGGGGGGTCCGGCCAGCCCCAGCATTTT. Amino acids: CASSNIGGSGQPQHF.

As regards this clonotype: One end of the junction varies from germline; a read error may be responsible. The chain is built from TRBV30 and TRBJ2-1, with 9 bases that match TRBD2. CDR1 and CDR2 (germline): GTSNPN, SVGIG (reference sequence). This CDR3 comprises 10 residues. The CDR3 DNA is TGCAGCGGGGGGCAGAATGAGCAGTTCTTC. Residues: CSGGQNEQFF.

The CDR3: CASSYSEGRTEAFF. The CDR3 DNA follows: TGTGCCAGCAGTTACTCTGAGGGCCGGACTGAAGCTTTCTTT. The chain has TRBV6-2 or TRBV6-3 and TRBJ1-1; D is undetermined. This CDR3 comprises 14 residues. Looked up from germline, CDR1 is MNHEY and CDR2 is SVGEGT. V was cut by 0 bases and J by 5 bases, with 10 bases left in between.

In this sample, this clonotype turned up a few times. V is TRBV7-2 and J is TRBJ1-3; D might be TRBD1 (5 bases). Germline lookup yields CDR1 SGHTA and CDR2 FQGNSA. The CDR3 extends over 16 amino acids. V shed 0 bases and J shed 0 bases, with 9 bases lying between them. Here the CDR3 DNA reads TGTGCCAGCAGCTTAGCAGGGGCTAACTCTGGAAACACCATATATTTT. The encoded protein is CASSLAGANSGNTIYF.

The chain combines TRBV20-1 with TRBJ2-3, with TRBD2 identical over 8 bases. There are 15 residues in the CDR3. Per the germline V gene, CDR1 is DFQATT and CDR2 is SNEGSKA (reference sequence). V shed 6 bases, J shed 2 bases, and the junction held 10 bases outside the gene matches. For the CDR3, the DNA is TGCAGTGCCAAAGGTACTAGCGGATTCACAGATACGCAGTATTTT. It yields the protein CSAKGTSGFTDTQYF.

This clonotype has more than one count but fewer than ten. This chain's CDR3 is CASRDRGQTQYF. CDR3 DNA sequence: TGTGCCAGCCGGGACAGGGGGCAGACCCAGTACTTC. The chain couples TRBV28 to TRBJ2-5; 12 bases align to TRBD1. The CDR3 runs 12 residues. The germline V gene encodes CDR1 MDHEN and CDR2 SYDVKM. V lost 8 bases and J lost 6; bases outside the gene matches: 1.

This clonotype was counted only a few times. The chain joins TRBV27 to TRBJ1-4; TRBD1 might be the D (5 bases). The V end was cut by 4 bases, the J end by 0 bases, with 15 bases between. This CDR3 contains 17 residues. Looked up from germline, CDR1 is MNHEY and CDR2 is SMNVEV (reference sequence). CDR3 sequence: CASSSGWGVATNEKLFF. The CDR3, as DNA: TGTGCCAGCAGTTCCGGATGGGGCGTTGCAACTAATGAAAAACTGTTTTTT.

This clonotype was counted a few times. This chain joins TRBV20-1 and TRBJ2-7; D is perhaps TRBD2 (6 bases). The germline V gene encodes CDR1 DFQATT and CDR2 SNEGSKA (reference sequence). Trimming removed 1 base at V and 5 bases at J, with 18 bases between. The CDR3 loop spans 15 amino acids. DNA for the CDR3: TGCAGTGCTAGAGCGGAGGGGAGTAAGAGTAACGAGCAGTACTTC. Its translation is CSARAEGSKSNEQYF.

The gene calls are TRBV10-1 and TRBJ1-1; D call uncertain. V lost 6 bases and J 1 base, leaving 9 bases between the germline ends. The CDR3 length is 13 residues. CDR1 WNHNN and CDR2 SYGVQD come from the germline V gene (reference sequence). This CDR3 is CASSAGRNTEAFF. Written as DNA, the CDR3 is TGCGCCAGCAGCGCCGGACGGAACACTGAAGCTTTCTTT.

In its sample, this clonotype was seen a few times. The CDR3 spells CSLGVINGYTF. DNA for the CDR3: TGCAGTCTCGGGGTCATTAATGGCTACACCTTC. The V call is TRBV20-1, the J call TRBJ1-2; D not certain. The V end was cut by 8 bases, the J end by 6 bases, with 13 bases between. The CDR3 consists of 11 residues. Germline CDR1 reads DFQATT; CDR2 reads SNEGSKA (reference sequence).

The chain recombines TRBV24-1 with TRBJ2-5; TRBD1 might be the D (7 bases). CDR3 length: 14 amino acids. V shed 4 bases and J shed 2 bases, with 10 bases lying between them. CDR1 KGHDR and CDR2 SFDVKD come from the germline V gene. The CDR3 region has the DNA TGTGCCACCAGTGACAGGGGGGTTCAAGAGACCCAGTACTTC. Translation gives CATSDRGVQETQYF.

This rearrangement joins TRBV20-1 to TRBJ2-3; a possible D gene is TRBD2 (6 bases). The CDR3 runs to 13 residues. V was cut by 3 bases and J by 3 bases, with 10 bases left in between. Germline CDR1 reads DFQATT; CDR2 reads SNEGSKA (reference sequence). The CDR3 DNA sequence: TGCAGTGCTAGCACTGGGGGGACAGATACGCAGTATTTT. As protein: CSASTGGTDTQYF.

The CDR3 DNA reads TGTGCCAGTTGGACACCTGAGGTTCAGCCCCAGCATTTT. Its translation is CASWTPEVQPQHF. This sequence joins TRBV7-9 and TRBJ1-5; possibly TRBD1 for D (5 bases). V was shortened by 9 bases and J by 6 bases, with 15 bases between the two germline ends. This CDR3 spans 13 amino acids. Germline lookup yields CDR1 SEHNR and CDR2 FQNEAQ (reference sequence).

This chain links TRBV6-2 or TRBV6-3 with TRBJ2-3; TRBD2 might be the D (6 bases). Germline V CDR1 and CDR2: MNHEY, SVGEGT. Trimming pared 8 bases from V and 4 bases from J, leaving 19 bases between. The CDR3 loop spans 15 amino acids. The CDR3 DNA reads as TGTGCCAGCCGATGGGCGGGGCTCCGGCCAGATACGCAGTATTTT. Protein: CASRWAGLRPDTQYF.

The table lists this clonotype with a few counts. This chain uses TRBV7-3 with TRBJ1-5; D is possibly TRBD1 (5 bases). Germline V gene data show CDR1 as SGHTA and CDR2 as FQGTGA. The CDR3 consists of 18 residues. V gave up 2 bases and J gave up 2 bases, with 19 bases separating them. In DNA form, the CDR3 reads TGTGCCAGCAGCTTAGCGTTTCTCGGGACTGCTGGCAATCAGCCCCAGCATTTT. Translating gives CASSLAFLGTAGNQPQHF.

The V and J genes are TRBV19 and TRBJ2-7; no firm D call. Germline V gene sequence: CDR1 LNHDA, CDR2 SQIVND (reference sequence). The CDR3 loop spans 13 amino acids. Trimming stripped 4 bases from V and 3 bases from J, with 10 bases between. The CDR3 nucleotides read TGTGCCAGTAGTAGACACAGCGACTACGAGCAGTACTTC. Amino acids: CASSRHSDYEQYF.

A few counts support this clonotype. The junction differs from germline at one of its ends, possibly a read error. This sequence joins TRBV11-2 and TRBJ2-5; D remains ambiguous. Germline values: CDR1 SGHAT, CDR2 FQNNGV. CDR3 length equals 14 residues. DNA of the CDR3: TGTGCCAGCAACTTAGCCTCGTACCAAGAGACCCAGTACTTC. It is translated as CASNLASYQETQYF.

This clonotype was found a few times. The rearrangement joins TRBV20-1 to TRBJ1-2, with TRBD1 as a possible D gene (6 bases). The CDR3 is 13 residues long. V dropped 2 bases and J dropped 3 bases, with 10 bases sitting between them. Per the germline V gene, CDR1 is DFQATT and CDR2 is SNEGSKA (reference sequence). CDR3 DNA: TGCAGTGCTAGAAAGGGGGAAGACTATGGCTACACCTTC. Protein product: CSARKGEDYGYTF.

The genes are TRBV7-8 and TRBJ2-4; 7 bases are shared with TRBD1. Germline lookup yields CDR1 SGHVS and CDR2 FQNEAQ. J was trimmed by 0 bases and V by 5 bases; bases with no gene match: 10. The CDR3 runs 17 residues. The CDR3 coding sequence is TGTGCCAGCAGCATCCGACAGGGAGCGGAAGCCAAAAACATTCAGTACTTC. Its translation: CASSIRQGAEAKNIQYF.

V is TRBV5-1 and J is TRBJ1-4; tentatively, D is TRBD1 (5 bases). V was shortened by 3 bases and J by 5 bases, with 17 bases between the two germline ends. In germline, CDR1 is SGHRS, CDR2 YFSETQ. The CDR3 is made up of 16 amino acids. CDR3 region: CASSSTTGTGNEKLFF. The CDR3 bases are TGCGCCAGCAGCTCGACTACCGGGACGGGGAATGAAAAACTGTTTTTT.

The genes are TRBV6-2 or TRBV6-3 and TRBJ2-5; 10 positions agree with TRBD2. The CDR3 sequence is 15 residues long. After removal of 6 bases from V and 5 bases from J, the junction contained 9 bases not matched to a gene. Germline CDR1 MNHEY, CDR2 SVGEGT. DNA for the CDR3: TGTGCCAGCAGCGCGAATAGCGGGGGGCCGGAGACCCAGTACTTC. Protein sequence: CASSANSGGPETQYF.

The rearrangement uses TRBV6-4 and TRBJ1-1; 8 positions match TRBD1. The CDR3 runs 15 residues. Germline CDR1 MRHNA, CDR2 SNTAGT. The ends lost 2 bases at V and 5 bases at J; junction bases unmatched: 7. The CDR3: CASSDEDRDCTEAFF. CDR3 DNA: TGTGCCAGCAGTGACGAGGACAGGGATTGTACTGAAGCTTTCTTT.